What follows are 9 T cell receptor beta chains derived from one specimen sequenced in a study of T cell responses to AZD1222 COVID-19 vaccine (dated by TCRdb to the early 2020s). The sample's time point label, decoded: baseline before first vaccination. Library method: the immunoSEQ multiplex PCR assay. Sourced from immuneACCESS, this table was stored by TCRdb with only in-frame sequences that have V and J called. A share of the clones is absent; for the studies checked, an unresolved V gene accounts for under half, and the remainder has no known explanation. The sample table holds over 95,000 clones, of which roughly 92% were seen once. The ten top clones hold approximately 4.9% of the sample. This sample comprised peripheral blood, obtained on day 0 of AZD1222 vaccination. Receptors were obtained from an adult in good health.

About this clone itself: This specimen includes other DNA sequences encoding the same CDR3. The rearrangement joins TRBV6-5 to TRBJ1-5; D perhaps matches TRBD1 (5 bases). The CDR3 is 13 amino acids. The V end was cut by 3 bases, the J end by 4 bases, with 7 bases between. Germline CDR1 MNHEY, CDR2 SVGAGI. CDR3 loop: CASSYRGNQPQHF. The CDR3 DNA follows: TGTGCCAGCAGTTATCGGGGGAATCAGCCCCAGCATTTT.

The rearrangement links TRBV15 to TRBJ2-7; D gene uncertain. V was cut by 0 bases and J by 1 base, with 7 bases left in between. The length of the CDR3 is 14 residues. CDR1 is LNHNV and CDR2 is YYDKDF in the germline V gene (reference sequence). DNA for the CDR3: TGTGCCACCAGCAGAGATCCGAATTCCTACGAGCAGTACTTC. This translates into CATSRDPNSYEQYF.

J is TRBJ2-3 and V is TRBV25-1; D might be TRBD1 (6 bases). From germline, CDR1 is MGHDK and CDR2 SYGVNS. V lost 5 bases, J lost 5 bases, and 17 bases lay in between. CDR3 length: 15 residues. The CDR3 nucleotides are TGTGCCAGCAGTCCAATATTCAGGGGAGTAGATACGCAGTATTTT. Amino acid sequence: CASSPIFRGVDTQYF.

The chain carries TRBV10-3 and TRBJ1-1; 7 nucleotides agree with TRBD1. Germline V CDR1 and CDR2: ENHRY, SYGVKD. V lost 2 bases and J lost 3; bases outside the gene matches: 6. The CDR3 is 15 amino acids. CDR3 sequence: CAISEAGTDHTEAFF. The CDR3, as DNA: TGTGCCATCAGTGAGGCGGGGACAGATCACACTGAAGCTTTCTTT.

The gene calls are TRBV3-1 (or the pseudogene TRBV3-2) and TRBJ1-3, with D unclear. This CDR3 is 11 amino acids long. CDR1 is LGHDT and CDR2 is YNNKEL in the germline V gene (reference sequence). Between the trimmed V and J ends, which lost 3 bases and 6 bases, there was a span of 3 bases. The CDR3 reads CASSHPNTIYF. CDR3 bases: TGTGCCAGCAGCCACCCAAACACCATATATTTT.

This chain connects TRBV6-2 or TRBV6-3 to TRBJ2-1; TRBD2 matches at 7 bases. Germline loops: CDR1 MNHEY, CDR2 SVGEGT. J gave up 5 bases and V 6 bases, and 7 bases lay outside the gene matches. The CDR3 is made up of 14 amino acids. The CDR3 here is CASSASGLHNEQFF. The CDR3 nucleotides are TGTGCCAGCAGCGCTAGCGGCCTCCACAATGAGCAGTTCTTC.

The gene calls are TRBV4-2 and TRBJ2-7; 7 nucleotides match TRBD2. V was pared by 1 base and J by 2 bases, with 2 bases of the junction left unmatched. CDR1 is LGHNA and CDR2 is YNFKEQ in the germline V gene. The CDR3 totals 14 residues. CDR3 loop: CASSQGGGAYEQYF. CDR3 coding DNA: TGTGCCAGCAGCCAAGGGGGGGGAGCCTACGAGCAGTACTTC.

This chain uses TRBV5-1 with TRBJ2-7, with 9 bases matching TRBD1. CDR3 size: 14 residues. Germline CDR1 SGHRS, CDR2 YFSETQ. V shed 2 bases, J shed 3 bases, and the junction held 3 bases outside the gene matches. CDR3 sequence reads: CASSLTGQGYEQYF. CDR3 coding DNA: TGCGCCAGCAGCTTAACGGGACAGGGCTACGAGCAGTACTTC.

This clone has only a few counts. J is TRBJ1-1 and V is TRBV9; D ambiguous. Trimming cost V 3 bases and J 5 bases, with 11 bases left between them. The germline CDR1 and CDR2 sequences are SGDLS and YYNGEE. The CDR3 extends over 13 amino acids. CDR3 DNA: TGTGCCAGCAGCGCCGGTGGAGGGACTGAAGCTTTCTTT. It translates to CASSAGGGTEAFF.